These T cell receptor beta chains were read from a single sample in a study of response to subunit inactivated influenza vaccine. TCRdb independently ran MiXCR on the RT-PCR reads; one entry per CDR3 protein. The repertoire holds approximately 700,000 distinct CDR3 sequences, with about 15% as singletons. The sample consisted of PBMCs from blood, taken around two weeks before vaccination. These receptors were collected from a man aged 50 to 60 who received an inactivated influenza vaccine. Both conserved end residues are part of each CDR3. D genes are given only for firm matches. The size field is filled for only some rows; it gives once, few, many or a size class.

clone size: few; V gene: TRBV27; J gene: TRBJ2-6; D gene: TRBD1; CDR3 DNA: TGTGCCAGCAGTTTCCGGACAGGGGGCGCTGGGGCCAACGTCCTGACTTTC; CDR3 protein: CASSFRTGGAGANVLTF
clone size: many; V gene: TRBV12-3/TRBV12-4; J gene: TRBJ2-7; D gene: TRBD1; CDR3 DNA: TGTGCCAGCAGCACAGGGGGTGTTGGCTACGAGCAGTACTTC; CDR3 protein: CASSTGGVGYEQYF
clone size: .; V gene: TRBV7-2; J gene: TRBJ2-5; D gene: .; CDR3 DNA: TGTGCCAGCACCCGGGGGGCTCTTCAAGAGACCCAGTACTTC; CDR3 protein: CASTRGALQETQYF
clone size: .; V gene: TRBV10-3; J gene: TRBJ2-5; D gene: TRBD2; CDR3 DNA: TGTGCCATCCAGAGGGGTCATTTACTAGCGGGGTCCCAAGAGACCCAGTACTTC; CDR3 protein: CAIQRGHLLAGSQETQYF
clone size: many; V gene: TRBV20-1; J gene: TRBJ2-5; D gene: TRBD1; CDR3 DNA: TGCAGTGCTAGAGACGCAACCGGGACAGGGGAGACCCAGTACTTC; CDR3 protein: CSARDATGTGETQYF
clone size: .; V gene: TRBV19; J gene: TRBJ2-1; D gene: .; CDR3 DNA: TGTGCCAGTAGTATCTTCATAGACAATGAGCAGTTCTTC; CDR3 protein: CASSIFIDNEQFF
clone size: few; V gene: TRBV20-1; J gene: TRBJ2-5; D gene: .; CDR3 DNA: TGCAGTGCTATGCAGGATAGGGGCAAGACCCAGTACTTC; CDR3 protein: CSAMQDRGKTQYF
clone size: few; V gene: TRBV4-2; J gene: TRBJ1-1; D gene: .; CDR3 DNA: TGTGCCAGCAGCCAAGGAGGGGGGATCAACACTGAAGCTTTCTTT; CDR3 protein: CASSQGGGINTEAFF
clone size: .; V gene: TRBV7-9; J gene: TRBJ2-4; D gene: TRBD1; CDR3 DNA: TGTGCCAGCAGCATCAGGGGGCAAGTAAACATTCAGTACTTC; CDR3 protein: CASSIRGQVNIQYF
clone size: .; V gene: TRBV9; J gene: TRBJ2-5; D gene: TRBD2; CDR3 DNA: TGTGCCAGCAGCGTAGGCTTAGCGGGAGTCAGCGAGACCCAGTACTTC; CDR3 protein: CASSVGLAGVSETQYF
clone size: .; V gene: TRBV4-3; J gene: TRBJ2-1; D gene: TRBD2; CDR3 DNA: TGCGCCAGCAGCCAAGTTTACCCCTCTAGCGGGAGGAATTTCTACAATGAGCAGTTCTTC; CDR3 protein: CASSQVYPSSGRNFYNEQFF
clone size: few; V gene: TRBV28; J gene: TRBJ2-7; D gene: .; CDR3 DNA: TGTGCCAGCAGTCCCCTCGTGAGCTCCTACGAGCAGTACTTC; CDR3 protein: CASSPLVSSYEQYF
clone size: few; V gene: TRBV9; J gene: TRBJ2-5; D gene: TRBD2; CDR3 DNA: TGTGCCAGCAGCGTAGGCGGGAGGCCAGGCCAAGAGACCCAGTACTTC; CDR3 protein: CASSVGGRPGQETQYF
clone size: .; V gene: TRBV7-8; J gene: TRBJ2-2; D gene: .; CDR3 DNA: TGTGCCAGCATGCTCCTTACGAACACCGGGGAGCTGTTTTTT; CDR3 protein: CASMLLTNTGELFF